This TCR beta chain emerged from a study of T cells in Graves' hyperthyroidism and ophthalmopathy (dated by TCRdb to the late 2010s). In terms of the full investigation: Peripheral blood samples were taken at the time of initial diagnosis, prior to any treatment. Whether ophthalmopathy could be predicted prospectively was tested in an independent validation cohort made up of some 20 hyperthyroidism patients plus 17 patients who later progressed to ophthalmopathy. For training and testing, the 80 to 100 patients in the discovery cohort were randomly divided in a 7:3 ratio. To identify TCR V-J signatures that set the groups apart, the researchers used a discovery cohort of 90 to 100 patients, made up of 40 to 45 with Graves' ophthalmopathy and about 60 with stable Graves' hyperthyroidism. TCR Vbeta CDR3 sequencing of fewer than 150 peripheral blood samples (under 45 ophthalmopathy, 75 hyperthyroidism and approximately 17 progressor patients) is reported in the paper. Following sampling, methimazole starting at 30 mg daily was given to hyperthyroidism patients, and high-dose intravenous methylprednisolone was given to ophthalmopathy patients. In six Graves' hyperthyroidism patients, the study also compared T-cell repertoires from thyroid tissue with T-cell repertoires from blood. Overall study results and their limits: Most expanded thyroid clonotypes (frequency above 0.001) were also detected in blood, suggesting blood repertoires may reflect thyroid immune responses. A 13 V-J signature model separated ophthalmopathy from stable hyperthyroidism, with 87.88% sensitivity and 81% to 82% specificity in cross-validation and 80%/75% in testing. Sample size was not statistically predetermined, and investigators were not blinded to group allocation. During validation, the model predicted progression to ophthalmopathy a median of approximately 6 months ahead of onset, with almost 71% sensitivity and around 72% specificity.

TCR beta CDR3 regions were amplified from RNA transcripts. A first-round RT-PCR of the TCR CDR3 used the HTBI primer set with the Qiagen OneStep RT-PCR kit. Libraries were constructed in a second round of multiplex PCR, after which size selection and purification were performed. Paired-end sequencing of the libraries was performed with 100 bp reads on an Illumina HiSeq2000. The original pipeline was this. SOAPnuke was used to process the raw data, removing reads that contained adapters or uncalled bases, had a mean Phred below 15, or lacked an exact match to the constant primer or identifier. High-quality paired reads were merged using COPE v1.2.5, and each unique nucleotide sequence was defined as a clonotype. MiTCR v1.1 was used to align clonotypes to the IMGT TRBV, TRBD and TRBJ reference segments. Only V-J combinations with frequency above 0.0001, covering about 99% of repertoires, were analysed. A TCS score was defined as the ratio of F50 (clonal expansion) to E x V (chaos), with BLOSUM62-based TCRdist applied between CDR3 peptides within each V-J. Welch's t-statistics and random forest reduced roughly 540 V-J features to roughly 13, which were used in a naive Bayes classifier (R e1071). TCRdb handled the public reads itself, with Q25 trimming in fastp and clone calling in MiXCR, and kept productive beta chains. Identical CDR3 protein sequences are pooled into one entry, listed with their most common genes and DNA. TCRdb's processing, not the authors' own work, is the source of the V and J calls. The sample records roughly 380,000 distinct CDR3 sequences, less than 20% of which are singletons. The ten largest clonotypes hold 15% to 17% of the sample.

Moderately to severely active disease, a Clinical Activity Score of at least 3, a NOSPECS grade of at least 4, and a duration under 3 months were present in ophthalmopathy patients. Patients with uncontrolled infections, other autoimmune diseases, pregnancy or lactation were excluded. Diagnoses relied on clinical symptoms, serum thyroxine and TRAb, thyroid ultrasound and orbital computed tomography. PBMCs were isolated from about 9.1 ml of fresh peripheral blood by Ficoll-Paque density gradient centrifugation. Trizol reagent was used to extract total RNA, and RNA quality was then checked on an Agilent 2100 Bioanalyzer. Comment on this clonotype: Its antigen is still unknown. One base away there is no much larger clone; base qualities are not given.

Reading the germline V gene gives CDR1 SGHRS and CDR2 YFSETQ. Its CDR3 holds 14 amino acids, cysteine through phenylalanine. Just the 42-base CDR3 DNA is kept, in frame starting at base 1. V is trimmed back by 4 bases and J by 7 bases, and the junction contains 11 bases that no gene match accounts for. The sequence joins TRBV5-1 to TRBJ2-7, with 7 bases matching TRBD2. This sequence was found in a woman in her 40s with Graves' ophthalmopathy. The sequenced sample consisted of blood. The DNA reads as follows: TGCGCCAGCAGCCGGGACTACGCGGCGGGGGAGCAGTACTTC. Translation gives CASSRDYAAGEQYF.